Listed below are T cell receptor beta chains from one sample, sequenced in a study of shared clonotypes between healthy human individuals. Sequencing was performed with immunoSEQ multiplex PCR; in TCRdb, only in-frame clones are kept and a portion is missing. The sample records around 2.5 million clones, roughly 93% being singletons. Sequences were obtained from naive CD4+ T cells from PBMCs. These receptors all stem from a man aged 18 to 29 in good health. Some clones in this sample may be carry-over from other donors' samples. Each CDR3 is given with its conserved first and last residue. The D gene is left open where the match is weak. Clone size is not always given. Where it is, it says once, few, many or a class for expanded clones.

cdr3_aa cdr3_nt clone_size v_call d_call j_call
CASGLGDTDTQYF TGTGCTAGTGGTTTGGGGGACACAGATACGCAGTATTTT . TRBV12-5 . TRBJ2-3
CASSSGQGAYEQYF TGTGCCAGCAGCTCGGGACAGGGGGCCTACGAGCAGTACTTC . TRBV7-2 TRBD1 TRBJ2-7
CASSDAPSSRYGYTF TGTGCCAGCAGTGATGCTCCTTCCTCACGCTATGGCTACACCTTC . TRBV6-1 . TRBJ1-2
CASGQGLPSQPSYNEQFF TGTGCTAGTGGACAGGGACTTCCCTCGCAACCCTCCTACAATGAGCAGTTCTTC . TRBV12-5 . TRBJ2-1
CASGLVRSSGNTIYF TGTGCTAGTGGTTTGGTACGGAGCTCTGGAAACACCATATATTTT . TRBV12-5 . TRBJ1-3
CASSEGGREKLFF TGTGCCAGCAGTGAGGGTGGACGGGAAAAACTGTTTTTT few TRBV25-1 . TRBJ1-4
CASSFATGRQETQYF TGTGCCAGCAGTTTCGCGACAGGCCGACAAGAGACCCAGTACTTC . TRBV28 . TRBJ2-5
CATTRLTSRRYTF TGCGCCACCACCCGCTTGACAAGTAGGCGCTACACCTTC . TRBV23-1 . TRBJ1-2
CASSPPGERSGNTIYF TGTGCCAGCTCACCACCGGGGGAGAGGTCTGGAAACACCATATATTTT . TRBV18 . TRBJ1-3
CASSPDGNYGYTF TGTGCCAGCAGCCCGGACGGCAACTATGGCTACACCTTC . TRBV7-8 . TRBJ1-2
CASSRQGNTGELFF TGTGCCAGCAGTAGACAGGGGAACACCGGGGAGCTGTTTTTT . TRBV6-5 TRBD1 TRBJ2-2
CASSLVVGTYEQYF TGCGCCAGCAGCTTGGTCGTTGGGACCTACGAGCAGTACTTC . TRBV5-1 . TRBJ2-7
CASSLGRGGRTDTQYF TGTGCCAGCAGCTTGGGGAGAGGGGGTAGGACAGATACGCAGTATTTT . TRBV5-8 . TRBJ2-3
CASSEYAGEQFF TGTGCCAGCAGTGAATATGCCGGCGAGCAGTTCTTC once TRBV6-1 . TRBJ2-1
CASGQIGQTPNYGYTF TGTGCCAGCGGCCAAATTGGACAGACCCCTAACTATGGCTACACCTTC . TRBV9 . TRBJ1-2
CASSLTGLAYEQYF TGTGCCAGCAGTCTGACAGGGTTGGCCTACGAGCAGTACTTC . TRBV6-5 TRBD1 TRBJ2-7
CASSSTTGGAGYGNTIYF TGTGCCAGCAGTTCAACGACAGGGGGCGCAGGATATGGAAACACCATATATTTT . TRBV25-1 TRBD1 TRBJ1-3
CASSEQGAGANVLTF TGTGCCAGCAGTGAACAGGGAGCTGGGGCCAACGTCCTGACTTTC . TRBV2 . TRBJ2-6
CASSGRDPGTTEAFF TGTGCCAGCAGTGGCCGGGACCCCGGCACAACCGAAGCTTTCTTT . TRBV6-1 . TRBJ1-1
CASSPQVGLAGEKLFF TGTGCCAGCAGCCCTCAAGTTGGGCTCGCGGGTGAAAAACTGTTTTTT . TRBV9 . TRBJ1-4
CASSSSGPNTGELFF TGTGCCAGCAGCTCTAGCGGGCCGAACACCGGGGAGCTGTTTTTT . TRBV7-2 TRBD2 TRBJ2-2
CASSQERLAGGTSYNEQFF TGCGCCAGCAGCCAAGAACGTCTAGCGGGAGGAACCTCCTACAATGAGCAGTTCTTC . TRBV4-1 TRBD2 TRBJ2-1
CASSPHAGLTFTYEQYF TGTGCCAGCAGCCCCCACGCGGGACTGACCTTTACCTACGAGCAGTACTTC . TRBV27 . TRBJ2-7
CASSLKVFANTGELFF TGTGCCAGCAGCTTAAAGGTTTTCGCGAACACCGGGGAGCTGTTTTTT . TRBV11-2 . TRBJ2-2
CASSQEARTNEQFF TGTGCCAGCAGCCAAGAAGCTAGGACCAATGAGCAGTTCTTC once TRBV4-2 . TRBJ2-1
CASSPLAGETQYF TGTGCCAGCTCACCATTGGCAGGGGAGACCCAGTACTTC . TRBV18 . TRBJ2-5
CASSTTGGDEKLFF TGTGCCAGCAGTACGACAGGGGGTGATGAAAAACTGTTTTTT . TRBV28 TRBD1 TRBJ1-4
CASSLGGKGLSEQFF TGTGCCAGCAGCTTAGGAGGAAAAGGGCTTAGTGAGCAGTTCTTC . TRBV7-9 . TRBJ2-1
CASRSRVGPAETQYF TGTGCCAGCAGAAGCCGGGTAGGACCGGCCGAGACCCAGTACTTC . TRBV27 . TRBJ2-5
CASSQPYRQGALETQYF TGCGCCAGCAGCCAACCCTACCGACAGGGGGCTTTGGAGACCCAGTACTTC . TRBV4-1 TRBD1 TRBJ2-5
CASRNPRGPPLHF TGTGCCAGCAGGAACCCTAGGGGACCACCCCTCCACTTT once TRBV28 . TRBJ1-6
CASSQDLGQYNEQFF TGCGCCAGCAGCCAAGATCTAGGGCAGTACAATGAGCAGTTCTTC . TRBV4-1 . TRBJ2-1
CASSKNRDRSYEQYF TGCGCCAGCAGCAAAAACCGGGACAGGTCCTACGAGCAGTACTTC . TRBV5-1 TRBD1 TRBJ2-7
CASTPDPTSGRTYTEQFF TGTGCCAGCACCCCGGACCCGACTAGCGGGAGGACCTACACTGAGCAGTTCTTC . TRBV5-4 TRBD2 TRBJ2-1
CASSEVFLKAGANVLTF TGTGCCAGCAGTGAGGTCTTTCTTAAGGCTGGGGCCAACGTCCTGACTTTC . TRBV6-1 . TRBJ2-6
CASRSGTSGYNEQFF TGTGCCAGCAGATCCGGGACTAGCGGTTACAATGAGCAGTTCTTC . TRBV7-9 TRBD2 TRBJ2-1
CASRGGLAGSYEQYF TGTGCCAGCAGAGGGGGACTAGCGGGATCCTACGAGCAGTACTTC once TRBV6-1 TRBD2 TRBJ2-7
CAISPGVGANVLTF TGTGCCATCAGTCCAGGGGTAGGGGCCAACGTCCTGACTTTC . TRBV10-3 . TRBJ2-6
CASSRTDYGYTF TGTGCCAGCAGCCGGACAGATTATGGCTACACCTTC . TRBV11-2 . TRBJ1-2
CASTSARGSLLQTQYF TGTGCCAGCACCTCTGCTCGGGGGAGCCTCTTACAGACCCAGTACTTC . TRBV5-6 . TRBJ2-5
CASSIDSGGDTQYF TGTGCCAGCAGCATCGACAGTGGTGGAGATACGCAGTATTTT . TRBV7-3 . TRBJ2-3
CASSYVASSYEQYF TGTGCCAGCAGTTACGTAGCTAGCAGCTACGAGCAGTACTTC . TRBV6-6 . TRBJ2-7
CASSPGLAEASDTQYF TGTGCCAGCAGCCCAGGGCTAGCGGAGGCCTCGGATACGCAGTATTTT . TRBV5-4 TRBD2 TRBJ2-3
CASSLVGSHSEQFF TGTGCCAGCAGCTTAGTAGGGAGTCACAGTGAGCAGTTCTTC once TRBV7-2 . TRBJ2-1
CASSSSGSPYNEQFF TGCGCCAGCAGCTCAAGCGGGAGCCCCTACAATGAGCAGTTCTTC . TRBV5-1 TRBD2 TRBJ2-1
CASSLGRGSSYEQYF TGTGCCAGCAGCTTAGGGAGGGGGAGCTCCTACGAGCAGTACTTC . TRBV7-2 . TRBJ2-7
CASSYRGQVNTEAFF TGTGCCAGCAGTTACCGGGGACAGGTGAACACTGAAGCTTTCTTT once TRBV6-6 TRBD1 TRBJ1-1
CASSLAVSGANVLTF TGCGCCAGCAGCTTGGCCGTCTCTGGGGCCAACGTCCTGACTTTC . TRBV5-1 . TRBJ2-6
CASSVYREQYF TGTGCCAGCAGCGTCTACCGGGAGCAGTACTTC . TRBV7-2 . TRBJ2-7
CASSNREGQPQHF TGTGCCAGCAGTAACAGGGAGGGTCAGCCCCAGCATTTT few TRBV2 . TRBJ1-5
CASSQQGGYTEAFF TGTGCCAGCAGCCAACAGGGGGGATACACTGAAGCTTTCTTT . TRBV6-5 TRBD1 TRBJ1-1
CASSLRNEQFF TGCGCCAGCAGCTTGAGAAATGAGCAGTTCTTC few TRBV5-1 . TRBJ2-1
CASSTPGTGIYEQYF TGTGCCAGCAGTACCCCCGGGACAGGGATCTACGAGCAGTACTTC . TRBV6-5 TRBD1 TRBJ2-7
CASSESSGNTIYF TGTGCCAGCAGTGAAAGCTCTGGAAACACCATATATTTT . TRBV6-1 . TRBJ1-3